This TCR beta chain was captured in a study of CD8 T cells in Susac syndrome. Study-level results: That the number of individuals in its TCR sequencing and HLA analysis was relatively small was acknowledged by the study.

RNA was extracted with the RNeasy kit, and a quantity of about 0.45 to 1 ug was reverse transcribed using random hexamers. An immunoSEQ multiplex PCR amplified TCR beta CDR3 over 54 Vbeta and 13 Jbeta. TCRdb called the immunoSEQ multiplex PCR reads again in MiXCR, with one record for every CDR3 protein. The sample holds 100,000 to 150,000 distinct CDR3 sequences, about 95% seen once. Regarding this clonotype: Its specificity is not known.

TCR beta sequences were obtained from blood CD8+ and CD4+ T cells. Isolation of CD8+ and CD4+ T cells was performed negatively, whereas enrichment of TEMRA cells was done by FACS. Sequenced: CD4+ T cells from PBMCs. The receptor was isolated from a human donor in good health.

CDR3 DNA: TGCAGTGCTCCCCCAGCGGGATTTGAGACCCAGTACTTC. Translated, it gives CSAPPAGFETQYF. This chain links TRBV20-1 with TRBJ2-5; 7 bases are shared with TRBD2. The germline CDR1 and CDR2 sequences are DFQATT and SNEGSKA (reference sequence). The CDR3 spans 13 residues. Germline trimming cut 5 bases from V and 5 bases from J; bases unmatched to any gene: 8.